These T cell receptor beta chains were read from a single sample in a study of shared clonotypes between healthy human individuals. The table came from immunoSEQ multiplex PCR; TCRdb's copy has only in-frame clones and leaves some out. The profile covers about 2 million clones, with 85% to 95% appearing a single time and roughly 0.13% taken by the ten largest. Sequencing was done on a sample of naive CD4+ T cells sorted from blood. All receptors derive from a man younger than 35 in good health. CDR3s include the opening cysteine and the closing phenylalanine or tryptophan. A D gene is named only where the DNA matches it firmly. Clone size is stated in some rows and not others, as once, few, many or a class when expanded.

CASSSGLGF,TGTGCCAGCAGCTCGGGACTGGGATTC,.,TRBV7-9,.,TRBJ1-2
CASSLEGTILAGNTIYF,TGCGCCAGCAGCTTGGAAGGTACGATTTTGGCTGGAAACACCATATATTTT,.,TRBV5-1,.,TRBJ1-3
CAIGVTTDTQYF,TGTGCCATCGGTGTTACCACAGATACGCAGTATTTT,.,TRBV10-3,.,TRBJ2-3
CSVEQTGGDRGYTF,TGCAGCGTTGAACAGACAGGGGGCGACCGTGGCTACACCTTC,.,TRBV29-1,TRBD1,TRBJ1-2
CASSYLDYVRNEQFF,TGTGCCAGCAGTTACTTGGATTATGTACGGAATGAGCAGTTCTTC,.,TRBV6-5,.,TRBJ2-1
CASGQGTPYGYTF,TGCGCCAGCGGCCAGGGGACACCCTATGGCTACACCTTC,once,TRBV5-1,.,TRBJ1-2
CASSPLATSGREEEQYF,TGTGCCAGCTCACCACTCGCGACTAGCGGGAGGGAGGAAGAGCAGTACTTC,.,TRBV18,TRBD2,TRBJ2-7
CASSLDVGAVYEQYF,TGTGCCAGCAGTTTAGACGTAGGGGCGGTCTACGAGCAGTACTTC,.,TRBV27,.,TRBJ2-7
CASSSPTETHEQYF,TGTGCCAGCTCATCCCCGACGGAAACTCACGAGCAGTACTTC,.,TRBV18,.,TRBJ2-7
CARSLYLSSGRARDTQYF,TGTGCCAGAAGCTTGTATCTCTCCAGCGGGAGGGCCAGAGATACGCAGTATTTT,.,TRBV5-3,TRBD2,TRBJ2-3
CASSEAGRGDYGYTF,TGTGCCAGCAGTGAAGCGGGCAGGGGCGACTATGGCTACACCTTC,.,TRBV6-1,.,TRBJ1-2
CASSPQGAQNEQFF,TGTGCCAGCAGCCCACAGGGGGCTCAAAATGAGCAGTTCTTC,.,TRBV7-2,TRBD1,TRBJ2-1
CASRDGQGGTLNQPQHF,TGTGCCAGCAGGGATGGACAGGGCGGGACCCTAAATCAGCCCCAGCATTTT,.,TRBV2,TRBD1,TRBJ1-5
CASSFGENQPQHF,TGTGCCAGCAGCTTCGGGGAAAATCAGCCCCAGCATTTT,.,TRBV7-8,.,TRBJ1-5
CASSGWTGEGEKLFF,TGTGCCAGCAGCGGGTGGACAGGGGAGGGAGAAAAACTGTTTTTT,.,TRBV7-9,TRBD1,TRBJ1-4
CASSLDLSNTGELFF,TGCGCCAGCAGCTTGGACCTTTCGAACACCGGGGAGCTGTTTTTT,.,TRBV5-1,.,TRBJ2-2
CASTRSDSLGHYEQYF,TGTGCCAGCACCAGGAGCGACTCTCTAGGGCACTACGAGCAGTACTTC,.,TRBV28,.,TRBJ2-7
CAIRDTQGEKLFF,TGTGCCATCAGGGACACTCAAGGGGAAAAACTGTTTTTT,.,TRBV10-3,.,TRBJ1-4
CASSLGETGIYSNQPQHF,TGTGCCAGCAGCTTGGGAGAGACAGGTATCTATAGCAATCAGCCCCAGCATTTT,.,TRBV11-2,.,TRBJ1-5
CASMSGRASGELFF,TGTGCCAGCATGAGCGGGAGGGCGTCGGGGGAGCTGTTTTTT,.,TRBV2,TRBD2,TRBJ2-2
CASSYGGQGNYEQYF,TGTGCCAGCAGTTACGGCGGACAGGGGAACTACGAGCAGTACTTC,.,TRBV6-5,TRBD1,TRBJ2-7
CASSRQGSDTEAFF,TGTGCCAGCAGCCGACAGGGGTCGGACACTGAAGCTTTCTTT,.,TRBV7-9,TRBD1,TRBJ1-1
CASSSTGVQETQYF,TGTGCCAGCAGCTCGACAGGGGTACAAGAGACCCAGTACTTC,.,TRBV11-2,TRBD1,TRBJ2-5
CASRINAMGTEAFF,TGTGCCAGCAGAATAAATGCTATGGGGACTGAAGCTTTCTTT,.,TRBV28,.,TRBJ1-1
CASGLIDGYTF,TGTGCTAGTGGTTTGATCGATGGCTACACCTTC,.,TRBV12-5,.,TRBJ1-2
CSVEKGGRETQYF,TGCAGCGTTGAAAAAGGGGGCAGGGAGACCCAGTACTTC,.,TRBV29-1,TRBD1,TRBJ2-5
CASSRDRGYQPQHF,TGCGCCAGCAGCCGAGACAGGGGTTACCAGCCCCAGCATTTT,.,TRBV4-3,TRBD1,TRBJ1-5
CASSLGLAGPETQYF,TGTGCCAGCAGCTTAGGCCTAGCGGGGCCAGAGACCCAGTACTTC,.,TRBV13,TRBD2,TRBJ2-5
CASSINTDTQYF,TGTGCCAGTAGTATAAACACAGATACGCAGTATTTT,.,TRBV19,.,TRBJ2-3
CASSYRYSHNEQFF,TGTGCCAGCAGTTACAGATACAGCCACAATGAGCAGTTCTTC,.,TRBV6-5,.,TRBJ2-1
CASSLFGNSYEQYF,TGTGCCAGCAGCTTATTCGGCAACTCCTACGAGCAGTACTTC,.,TRBV11-3,.,TRBJ2-7
CASSWEVAGVNYGYTF,TGTGCCAGCAGCTGGGAGGTCGCAGGAGTTAACTATGGCTACACCTTC,.,TRBV5-6,.,TRBJ1-2
CASSLGGVYNEQFF,TGCGCCAGCAGCTTAGGCGGGGTTTACAATGAGCAGTTCTTC,.,TRBV5-1,.,TRBJ2-1
CASSFGQISYEQYF,TGTGCCAGCAGCTTCGGACAGATTAGTTACGAGCAGTACTTC,once,TRBV11-2,.,TRBJ2-7
CASSQLGLGELFF,TGCGCCAGCAGCCAACTGGGTTTGGGGGAGCTGTTTTTT,.,TRBV4-1,.,TRBJ2-2
CASSNSGSYYEQYF,TGCGCCAGCAGCAATAGCGGGAGCTACTACGAGCAGTACTTC,.,TRBV5-1,TRBD2,TRBJ2-7
CASSLALGYTF,TGTGCCAGCAGCTTAGCTTTGGGCTACACCTTC,once,TRBV7-9,.,TRBJ1-2
CSVELPRPGETQYF,TGCAGCGTTGAACTGCCTCGTCCAGGGGAGACCCAGTACTTC,.,TRBV29-1,.,TRBJ2-5
CSVDRGWTEAFF,TGCAGCGTTGACCGCGGGTGGACTGAAGCTTTCTTT,.,TRBV29-1,.,TRBJ1-1
CSVKWNTEAFF,TGCAGCGTTAAATGGAACACTGAAGCTTTCTTT,.,TRBV29-1,.,TRBJ1-1
CASSPYFGTGDSNQPQHF,TGTGCCAGCAGCCCCTACTTCGGGACCGGGGATAGCAATCAGCCCCAGCATTTT,.,TRBV7-9,.,TRBJ1-5
CASSEEGYEQYF,TGTGCCAGCAGTGAGGAGGGCTACGAGCAGTACTTC,.,TRBV6-1,.,TRBJ2-7
CSVDSPGQWGQPQHF,TGCAGCGTGGATTCTCCGGGACAGTGGGGGCAGCCCCAGCATTTT,.,TRBV29-1,TRBD1,TRBJ1-5
CASSLRRDGEQFF,TGTGCTAGCAGCTTGCGGCGGGATGGGGAGCAGTTCTTC,.,TRBV7-7,.,TRBJ2-1
CASGHGTSGTTYEQYF,TGTGCTAGTGGTCACGGGACTAGCGGGACCACCTACGAGCAGTACTTC,.,TRBV12-5,TRBD2,TRBJ2-7
CASSLAQGENIQYF,TGCGCCAGCAGCTTGGCGCAGGGCGAAAACATTCAGTACTTC,.,TRBV5-1,.,TRBJ2-4
CASSTALGDTQYF,TGCGCCAGCAGCACGGCCCTAGGGGATACGCAGTATTTT,.,TRBV5-1,.,TRBJ2-3
CASSGLAGGSYEQYF,TGTGCCAGTAGTGGACTAGCGGGAGGCTCCTACGAGCAGTACTTC,.,TRBV19,TRBD2,TRBJ2-7
CAWRGRDPTQYF,TGTGCCTGGAGGGGGAGGGACCCCACGCAGTATTTT,.,TRBV30,TRBD2,TRBJ2-3
CASSQVLRTDTQYF,TGCGCCAGCAGCCAAGTCTTGAGAACAGATACGCAGTATTTT,.,TRBV4-1,.,TRBJ2-3